Below are 5 T cell receptor beta chains sequenced from a single sample in a study of immune evolution from preneoplasia to lung adenocarcinoma. Generated by immunoSEQ multiplex PCR, the TCRdb table keeps only in-frame clones and is missing some. The profile covers 10,000 or so clones, with more than 75% appearing a single time and roughly 9% taken by the ten largest. Specimen: FFPE minimally invasive lung adenocarcinoma tissue. Every receptor here comes from a donor at least 70 years old with lung adenocarcinoma.

The rearrangement links TRBV28 to TRBJ2-7, with D tentatively TRBD1 (6 bases). V lost 6 bases and J 5 bases, leaving 17 bases between the germline ends. The CDR3 length is 14 residues. Looked up from germline, CDR1 is MDHEN and CDR2 is SYDVKM. This CDR3 is CASSRDTLGNEQYF. In nucleotides, the CDR3 is TGTGCCAGCAGCCGGGACACCCTTGGGAACGAGCAGTACTTC.

The rearrangement uses TRBV5-1 and TRBJ1-1, with 8 bases aligning to TRBD1. Germline loops: CDR1 SGHRS, CDR2 YFSETQ. V lost 5 bases to trimming and J lost 4 bases; unmatched junction nucleotides: 13. The CDR3 covers 16 residues. Here the CDR3 DNA reads TGCGCCAGCAGGAAAGCAGGGGGCACGAGTGTCACTGAAGCTTTCTTT. Translation: CASRKAGGTSVTEAFF.

The chain joins TRBV7-8 to TRBJ2-1; 13 nucleotides line up with TRBD2. V lost 8 bases to trimming and J lost 4 bases; unmatched junction nucleotides: 2. The CDR3 consists of 14 residues. Germline V CDR1 and CDR2: SGHVS, FQNEAQ. The CDR3 nucleotides read TGTGCCAGCGGACTAGCGGGAGTTTACAATGAGCAGTTCTTC. Translation gives CASGLAGVYNEQFF.

There are a few counts of this clone. The chain combines TRBV10-1 with TRBJ2-3; 9 bases are shared with TRBD2. CDR1 and CDR2 (germline): WNHNN, SYGVQD (reference sequence). The CDR3 loop spans 16 amino acids. With 3 bases clipped from V and 4 bases from J, the junction kept 8 bases outside the gene matches. The CDR3 spells CASSDPGGRAADTQYF. Here the CDR3 DNA reads TGCGCCAGCAGTGATCCCGGCGGGAGGGCCGCAGATACGCAGTATTTT.

The J gene is TRBJ1-2, the V gene TRBV28; 11 bases are a match to TRBD1. The CDR3 spans 13 residues. The germline V gene encodes CDR1 MDHEN and CDR2 SYDVKM. After removal of 6 bases from V and 7 bases from J, the junction contained 4 bases not matched to a gene. The CDR3 is CASRAGTGGGYTF. For the CDR3, the DNA is TGTGCCAGCAGAGCCGGGACAGGGGGTGGCTACACCTTC.